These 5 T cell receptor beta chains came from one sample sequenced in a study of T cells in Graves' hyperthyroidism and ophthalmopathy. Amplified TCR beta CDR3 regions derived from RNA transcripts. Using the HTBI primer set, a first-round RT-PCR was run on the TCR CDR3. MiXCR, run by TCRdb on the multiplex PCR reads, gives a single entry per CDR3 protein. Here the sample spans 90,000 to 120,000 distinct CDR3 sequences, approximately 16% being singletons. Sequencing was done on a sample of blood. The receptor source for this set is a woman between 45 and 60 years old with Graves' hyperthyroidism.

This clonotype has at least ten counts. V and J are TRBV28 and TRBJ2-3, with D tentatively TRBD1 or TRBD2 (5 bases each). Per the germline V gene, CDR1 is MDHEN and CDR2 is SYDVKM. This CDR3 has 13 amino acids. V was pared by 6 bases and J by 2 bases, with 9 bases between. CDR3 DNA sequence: TGTGCCAGCAGGAAAGGGACCACAGATACGCAGTATTTT. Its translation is CASRKGTTDTQYF.

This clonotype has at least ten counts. CDR3 residues: CAISYGTDNTGELFF. The CDR3 coding sequence is TGTGCCATCAGTTACGGGACAGACAACACCGGGGAGCTGTTTTTT. This chain joins TRBV10-3 and TRBJ2-2, with TRBD1 matching over 7 bases. V was clipped by 5 bases and J by 2 bases; unmatched bases: 5. The CDR3 totals 15 residues. The germline V gene encodes CDR1 ENHRY and CDR2 SYGVKD.

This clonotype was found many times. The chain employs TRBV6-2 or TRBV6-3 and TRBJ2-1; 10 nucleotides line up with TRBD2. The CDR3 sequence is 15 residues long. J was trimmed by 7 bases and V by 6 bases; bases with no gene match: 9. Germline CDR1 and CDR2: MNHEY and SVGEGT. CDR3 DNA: TGTGCCAGCAGATCTAGCGGGAGTATGTGGAATGAGCAGTTCTTC. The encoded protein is CASRSSGSMWNEQFF.

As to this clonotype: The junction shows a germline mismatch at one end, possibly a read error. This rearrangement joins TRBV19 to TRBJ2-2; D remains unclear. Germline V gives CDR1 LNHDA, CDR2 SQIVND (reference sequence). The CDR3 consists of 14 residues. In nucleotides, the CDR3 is TGTGCCAGTAGGTTCGGAACGGGCACCTGGGAGCTGTTTTTT. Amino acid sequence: CASRFGTGTWELFF. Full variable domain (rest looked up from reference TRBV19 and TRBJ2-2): DGGITQSPKYLFRKEGQNVTLSCEQNLNHDAMYWYRQDPGQGLRLIYYSQIVNDFQKGDIAEGYSVSREKKESFPLTVTSAQKNPTAFYLCASRFGTGTWELFFGEGSRLTVL.

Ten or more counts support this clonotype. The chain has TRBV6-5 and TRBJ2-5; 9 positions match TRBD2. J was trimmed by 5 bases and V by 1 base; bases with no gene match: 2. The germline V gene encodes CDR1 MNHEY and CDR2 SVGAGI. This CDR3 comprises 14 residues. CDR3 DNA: TGTGCCAGCAGTTACTTAGCGGGAGTCGAGACCCAGTACTTC. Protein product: CASSYLAGVETQYF.